Described below is a single TCR beta chain sequence and its context. Clones were read by immunoSEQ multiplex PCR, and TCRdb kept only the in-frame ones, dropping some. The sample contains more than 200,000 clones, 89% of which appear only once. The CDR3 length is 15 residues. The V gene's germline CDR1 is MNHEY and CDR2 SVGAGI. J was trimmed by 8 bases and V by 3 bases; bases with no gene match: 10. The data stem from a study of blood T cell repertoires in COVID-19. Study in general: Samples of COVID-19 (acute and convalescent) were obtained from the United States, Italy and Spain.

Participants were placed into cohorts based on the clinical history they reported. V gene TRBV6-5 combines with J gene TRBJ1-2; 9 positions agree with TRBD1. What was sequenced was PBMCs or T cells enriched from blood (not recorded which). The source is a woman aged 30 to 39 with acute COVID-19. The CDR3 loop reads CASSYNRGLDRGYTF. Here the CDR3 DNA reads TGTGCCAGCAGTTATAACAGGGGGCTTGATAGAGGCTACACCTTC.